This is a list of T cell receptor beta chains from one sample in a study of lung T cells in sarcoidosis with Löfgren's syndrome. Using its own MiXCR run on the reads, TCRdb lists one record per CDR3 protein. Of 60,000 to 65,000 distinct CDR3 sequences in the sample, around 21% are singletons; the top ten hold about 2.5%. Sequenced sample: CD4+ T cells from PBMCs. The receptors shown here come from a human donor with sarcoidosis (Löfgren's syndrome or another form), or a control subject (not recorded which). Both conserved end residues are part of each CDR3. A D gene is named only where the DNA matches it firmly. Some rows mark clone size as missing; the rest say once, few, many or name a class of expanded clone.

many . TRBJ2-3 TRBV20-1 CSARDPLLEDTQYF TGCAGTGCTAGGGACCCGCTTTTAGAGGATACGCAGTATTTT
many . TRBJ1-6 TRBV6-1 CASLLFGSPLHF TGTGCCAGCTTGCTTTTTGGTTCACCCCTCCACTTT
. . TRBJ1-1 TRBV2 CASIRSDVMNTEAFF TGTGCCAGCATTCGGTCAGATGTTATGAACACTGAAGCTTTCTTT
many TRBD2 TRBJ2-7 TRBV6-6 CASSYKTGGSYEQYF TGTGCCAGCAGTTACAAGACGGGAGGGTCCTACGAGCAGTACTTC
few . TRBJ2-7 TRBV12-3/TRBV12-4 CASSSGVVSYEQYF TGTGCCAGCAGTTCCGGGGTGGTCTCCTACGAGCAGTACTTC
many . TRBJ2-5 TRBV20-1 CSARVGSKETQYF TGCAGTGCTAGAGTGGGGTCCAAAGAGACCCAGTACTTC
few . TRBJ2-5 TRBV5-1 CASTLGAPVQETQYF TGCGCCAGCACCCTCGGAGCCCCGGTTCAAGAGACCCAGTACTTC
many . TRBJ2-1 TRBV6-1 CASKKDSSYNEQFF TGTGCCAGCAAGAAGGACAGCTCCTACAATGAGCAGTTCTTC
. . TRBJ2-1 TRBV7-9 CASSFEGSGYNEQFF TGTGCCAGCAGCTTTGAGGGGTCGGGCTACAATGAGCAGTTCTTC
many . TRBJ1-6 TRBV28 CASGGTVPDSPLHF TGTGCCAGCGGCGGTACGGTCCCAGACTCACCCCTCCACTTT
. . TRBJ1-5 TRBV9 CASRVGSNSNQPQHF TGTGCCAGCAGAGTAGGGAGTAATAGCAATCAGCCCCAGCATTTT
. TRBD1 TRBJ1-5 TRBV19 CASTNTGTGVGQPQHF TGTGCCAGTACCAATACCGGGACAGGGGTTGGTCAGCCCCAGCATTTT
few . TRBJ2-1 TRBV29-1 CSAIERVRGLGGEQFF TGCAGCGCTATCGAGCGGGTCAGGGGGTTAGGAGGCGAGCAGTTCTTC
. TRBD1 TRBJ2-1 TRBV7-3 CASSLIQGAGQFF TGTGCCAGCAGCTTGATACAGGGGGCAGGGCAGTTCTTC
. TRBD1 TRBJ1-4 TRBV12-3/TRBV12-4 CASSAQGAWEKLFF TGTGCCAGCAGTGCACAGGGGGCATGGGAAAAACTGTTTTTT
. . TRBJ1-4 TRBV2 CASSVKGRRNEKLFF TGTGCCAGCAGTGTCAAGGGACGGCGTAATGAAAAACTGTTTTTT
few TRBD2 TRBJ2-1 TRBV10-2 CASSPDRTSGGNEQFF TGCGCCAGCAGTCCCGATAGGACTAGCGGGGGCAATGAGCAGTTCTTC
many . TRBJ2-3 TRBV6-1 CASRSSPIVTDTQYF TGTGCCAGCCGGTCCTCCCCAATAGTAACAGATACGCAGTATTTT
many . TRBJ1-5 TRBV28 CASLRWGNQPQHF TGTGCCAGCCTAAGGTGGGGCAATCAGCCCCAGCATTTT
many TRBD2 TRBJ2-3 TRBV6-1 CASSYDPGGRSDTQYF TGTGCCAGCAGTTATGACCCGGGGGGGAGGTCAGATACGCAGTATTTT
many . TRBJ1-2 TRBV28 CASSSNRRVYGYTF TGTGCCAGCAGTTCCAATAGACGGGTCTATGGCTACACCTTC
few TRBD2 TRBJ2-7 TRBV5-4 CASSPTSGTSYEQYF TGTGCCAGCAGCCCGACTAGCGGGACTTCCTACGAGCAGTACTTC
few . TRBJ1-1 TRBV2 CASSESGARGAFF TGTGCCAGCAGTGAATCGGGGGCAAGAGGAGCTTTCTTT
few TRBD1 TRBJ1-5 TRBV7-2 CASSLHGDSYSNQPQHF TGTGCCAGCAGCTTACATGGGGACAGCTATAGCAATCAGCCCCAGCATTTT
many . TRBJ1-2 TRBV15 CATSDPGPNYGYTF TGTGCCACCAGCGATCCGGGGCCTAACTATGGCTACACCTTC
many TRBD1 TRBJ2-5 TRBV5-4 CASNNPAKGAEETQYF TGTGCCAGCAACAACCCGGCAAAGGGGGCAGAAGAGACCCAGTACTTC
. . TRBJ1-1 TRBV30 CAWTQAGFRAFF TGTGCCTGGACACAGGCCGGGTTTAGGGCTTTCTTT
few TRBD2 TRBJ2-1 TRBV7-2 CASSFSGGLYNEQFF TGTGCCAGCAGCTTTAGCGGGGGACTCTACAATGAGCAGTTCTTC
once . TRBJ2-5 TRBV18 CASSLIRDGQETQYF TGTGCCAGCTCACTTATTCGGGACGGCCAAGAGACCCAGTACTTC
. . TRBJ2-5 TRBV18 CASSPDTQETQYF TGTGCCAGCTCACCCGACACCCAAGAGACCCAGTACTTC
few . TRBJ2-7 TRBV7-3 CASSLKGSFEQYF TGTGCCAGCAGCTTAAAGGGTTCTTTCGAGCAGTACTTC
many TRBD2 TRBJ2-1 TRBV6-2/TRBV6-3 CASSREGGSSYNEQFF TGTGCCAGCAGCCGGGAGGGGGGGAGCTCCTACAATGAGCAGTTCTTC
few . TRBJ1-2 TRBV10-3 CATQTAYGYTF TGTGCCACCCAGACAGCCTATGGCTACACCTTC
many . TRBJ2-5 TRBV18 CASSPQIQETQYF TGTGCCAGCTCACCTCAGATCCAAGAGACCCAGTACTTC
many TRBD2 TRBJ2-7 TRBV27 CASSFMWREDYEQYF TGTGCCAGCAGTTTCATGTGGCGGGAGGACTACGAGCAGTACTTC
. . TRBJ1-4 TRBV18 CASSPQGNQNEKLFF TGTGCCAGCTCACCACAGGGGAACCAGAATGAAAAACTGTTTTTT